This T cell receptor (beta chain) was found in a study of CD8 T cells in ankylosing spondylitis. Whole-study results and caveats: Disease-linked clones reportedly concentrated significantly in matched ankylosing spondylitis synovial fluid. Prior literature has documented some motif variants in synovial fluid and blood from reactive arthritis. Disease-linked clones, CD8+, were relatively rare in peripheral blood. Fewer than 10 highly homologous variants formed a TCR beta motif that appeared characteristic of ankylosing spondylitis blood.

Trimming took 1 base from V and 0 from J; bases not matched to a gene: 3. Looked up from germline, CDR1 is MGHRA and CDR2 is YSYEKL. The CDR3 spans 16 residues. For TCR beta, libraries came from quantitative 5'-RACE with molecular barcodes. One entry per CDR3 protein, called by TCRdb with MiXCR from the 5' RACE reads. The sample lists some 800,000 distinct CDR3 sequences, roughly 10% occurring once. There are a few counts of this clonotype. Its antigen remains unknown. Sequenced: blood, either unsorted or a sorted T cell fraction (not recorded which). The TCR comes from a male donor with ankylosing spondylitis. The chain links TRBV4-1 to TRBJ2-5, with 9 bases aligning to TRBD2. CDR3 sequence: CASSQVTSGYQETQYF. Written as DNA, the CDR3 is TGCGCCAGCAGCCAAGTAACTAGCGGGTACCAAGAGACCCAGTACTTC.